Given below is one T cell receptor beta chain in context. Other DNA sequences from this sample encode an identical CDR3 as well. This entry belongs to a study of Ad26.COV2.S vaccination and SARS-CoV-2 variants. Noted treatment: some 20 received Ad26.COV2.S at low or high dose, single or two shots; 5 received placebo; per-sample allocation not given. Day 63 after the first vaccine or placebo injection was the time point for sampling. Data came from immunoSEQ multiplex PCR; TCRdb stores just in-frame clones and leaves some out. The repertoire includes around 450,000 clones, roughly 89% of them detected once, and 2% to 3% sits in the top ten. This clonotype was sampled from a person between 18 and 59 years old who received the Ad26.COV2.S COVID-19 vaccine or a placebo. The sequenced sample was peripheral blood, obtained in a trial of Ad26.COV2.S vaccine versus placebo.

The CDR3 region is CATGQGADTQYF. The CDR3, as DNA: TGTGCCACTGGACAGGGTGCAGATACGCAGTATTTT. J is TRBJ2-3 and V is TRBV24-1, with 8 bases matching TRBD1. V gave up 10 bases and J gave up 4 bases; unmatched junction bases: 3. The CDR3 consists of 12 residues. CDR1 and CDR2 from the germline V gene are KGHDR and SFDVKD.